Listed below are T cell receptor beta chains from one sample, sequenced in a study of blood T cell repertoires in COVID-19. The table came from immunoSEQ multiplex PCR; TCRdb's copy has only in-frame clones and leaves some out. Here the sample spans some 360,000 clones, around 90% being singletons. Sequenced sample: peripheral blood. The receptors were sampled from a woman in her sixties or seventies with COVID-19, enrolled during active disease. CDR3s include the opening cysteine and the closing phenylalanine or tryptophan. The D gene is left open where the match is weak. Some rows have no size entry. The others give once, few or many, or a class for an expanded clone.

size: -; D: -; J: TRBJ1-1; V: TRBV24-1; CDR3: CATTLIRQALNTEAFF; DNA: TGTGCCACCACCCTCATTAGACAGGCTTTGAACACTGAAGCTTTCTTT
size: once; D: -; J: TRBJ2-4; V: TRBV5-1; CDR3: CASSLTGAGGENIQYF; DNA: TGCGCCAGCAGCTTAACAGGGGCCGGAGGGGAAAACATTCAGTACTTC
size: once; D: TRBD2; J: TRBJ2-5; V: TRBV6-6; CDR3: CASSYRGGRTETQYF; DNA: TGTGCCAGCAGTTACCGGGGCGGGAGGACAGAGACCCAGTACTTC
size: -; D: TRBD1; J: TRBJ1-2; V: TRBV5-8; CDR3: CASSLFGQVLVGYTF; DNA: TGTGCCAGCAGCTTGTTTGGACAGGTGCTTGTTGGCTACACCTTC
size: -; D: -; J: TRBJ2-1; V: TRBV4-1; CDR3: CASSQDLRRGQGNEQFF; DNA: TGCGCCAGCAGCCAAGATCTTCGGAGGGGGCAAGGCAATGAGCAGTTCTTC
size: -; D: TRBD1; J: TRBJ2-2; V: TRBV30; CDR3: CALRTGGNTGELFF; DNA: TGTGCCTTACGGACAGGGGGCAACACCGGGGAGCTGTTTTTT
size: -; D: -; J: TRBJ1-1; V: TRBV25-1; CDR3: CASIPNGARTNTEAFF; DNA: TGTGCCAGCATCCCTAATGGGGCCAGGACGAACACTGAAGCTTTCTTT
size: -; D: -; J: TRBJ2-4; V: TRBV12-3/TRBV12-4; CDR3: CASGLKNIQYF; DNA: TGTGCCAGCGGCCTGAAAAACATTCAGTACTTC
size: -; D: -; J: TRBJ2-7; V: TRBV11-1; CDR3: CASSLAQIYEQYF; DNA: TGTGCCAGCAGCTTAGCCCAAATCTACGAGCAGTACTTC
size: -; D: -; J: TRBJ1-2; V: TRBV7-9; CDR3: CASSRTVSFGYTF; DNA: TGTGCCAGCAGCCGGACAGTCTCTTTCGGCTACACCTTC
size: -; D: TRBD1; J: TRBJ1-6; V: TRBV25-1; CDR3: CASSESYRGKSPLHF; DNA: TGTGCCAGCAGTGAATCCTACAGGGGAAAATCACCCCTCCACTTT
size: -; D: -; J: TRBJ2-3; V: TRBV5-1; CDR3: CASSGVGASTDTQYF; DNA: TGCGCCAGCAGCGGGGTGGGGGCGTCCACAGATACGCAGTATTTT
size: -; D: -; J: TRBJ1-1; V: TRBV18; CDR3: CASSPGIGGRNTEAFF; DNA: TGTGCCAGCTCACCTGGGATCGGGGGGCGGAACACTGAAGCTTTCTTT
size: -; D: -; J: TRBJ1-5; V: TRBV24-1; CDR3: CATIPKGFQPQHF; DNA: TGTGCCACCATACCCAAGGGGTTTCAGCCCCAGCATTTT
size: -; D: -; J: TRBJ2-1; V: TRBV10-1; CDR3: CASSESLPRGEQFF; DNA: TGCGCCAGCAGTGAGTCGCTACCCCGGGGGGAGCAGTTCTTC
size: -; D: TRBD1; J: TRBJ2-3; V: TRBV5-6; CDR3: CASSRGTGGADTQYF; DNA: TGTGCCAGCAGCCGCGGGACAGGGGGCGCAGATACGCAGTATTTT
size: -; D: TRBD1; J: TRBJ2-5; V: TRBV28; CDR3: CASSWGTGETQYF; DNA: TGTGCCAGCAGTTGGGGGACAGGAGAGACCCAGTACTTC
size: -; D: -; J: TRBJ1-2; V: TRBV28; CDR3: CAINKAWASNYGYTF; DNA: TGTGCCATCAACAAAGCTTGGGCCTCAAACTATGGCTACACCTTC
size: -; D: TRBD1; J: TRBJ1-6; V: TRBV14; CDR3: CASSPRQGTRSPLHF; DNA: TGTGCCAGCAGCCCCCGACAGGGAACGCGGTCACCCCTCCACTTT
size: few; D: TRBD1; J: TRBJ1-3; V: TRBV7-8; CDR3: CASSLTGGSGNTIYF; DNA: TGTGCCAGCAGCCTGACAGGGGGCTCTGGAAACACCATATATTTT
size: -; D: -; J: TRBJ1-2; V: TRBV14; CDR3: CASSPGLVYGYTF; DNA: TGTGCCAGCAGCCCTGGACTTGTCTATGGCTACACCTTC
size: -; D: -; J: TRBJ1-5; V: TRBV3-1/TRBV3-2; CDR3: CASSQDRVGQPQHF; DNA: TGTGCCAGCAGCCAAGACAGGGTAGGACAGCCCCAGCATTTT
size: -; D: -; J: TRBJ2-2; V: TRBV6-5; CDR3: CASSYPGSSTGELFF; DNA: TGTGCCAGCAGTTACCCAGGGTCGAGCACCGGGGAGCTGTTTTTT
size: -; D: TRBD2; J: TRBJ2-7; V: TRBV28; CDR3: CASSPRGRAPYEQYF; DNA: TGTGCCAGCAGTCCCCGGGGGAGGGCCCCTTACGAGCAGTACTTC
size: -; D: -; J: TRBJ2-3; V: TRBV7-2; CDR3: CASSLALGGAGTQYF; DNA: TGTGCCAGCAGCTTAGCGCTAGGGGGGGCGGGTACGCAGTATTTT
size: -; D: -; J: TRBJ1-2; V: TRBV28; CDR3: CASSSPVVAADGYTF; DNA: TGTGCCAGCAGTTCCCCAGTGGTGGCTGCTGATGGCTACACCTTC
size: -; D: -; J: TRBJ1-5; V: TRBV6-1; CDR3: CASSEATLPQHF; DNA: TGTGCCAGCAGTGAAGCGACACTGCCCCAGCATTTT
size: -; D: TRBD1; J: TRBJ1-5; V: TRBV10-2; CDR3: CASSEPGGRQPQHF; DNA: TGCGCCAGCAGTGAGCCAGGGGGCAGGCAGCCCCAGCATTTT
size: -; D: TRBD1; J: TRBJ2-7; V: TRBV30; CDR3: CAWSAGTGGSYEQYF; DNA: TGTGCCTGGAGTGCCGGGACAGGGGGCTCCTACGAGCAGTACTTC
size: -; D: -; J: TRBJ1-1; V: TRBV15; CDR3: CATRARGGRTEAFF; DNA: TGTGCCACCAGAGCTCGGGGGGGGAGGACTGAAGCTTTCTTT
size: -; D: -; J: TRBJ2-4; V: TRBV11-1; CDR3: CASSPPTDRNIQYF; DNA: TGTGCCAGCAGCCCACCCACGGACAGAAACATTCAGTACTTC
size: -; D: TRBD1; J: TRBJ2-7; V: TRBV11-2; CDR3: CASSVGGQTYEQYF; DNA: TGTGCCAGCAGCGTAGGGGGACAGACCTACGAGCAGTACTTC
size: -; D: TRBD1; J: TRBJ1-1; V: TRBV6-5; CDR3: CASSQGARTEAFF; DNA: TGTGCCAGCAGTCAGGGGGCGCGCACTGAAGCTTTCTTT
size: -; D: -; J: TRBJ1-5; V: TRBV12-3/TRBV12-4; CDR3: CASSSTDQPQHF; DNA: TGTGCCAGCAGCTCGACAGATCAGCCCCAGCATTTT
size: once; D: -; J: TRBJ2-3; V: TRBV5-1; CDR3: CATGISPPSSGDTQYF; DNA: TGCGCCACCGGCATAAGCCCCCCATCATCGGGAGATACGCAGTATTTT
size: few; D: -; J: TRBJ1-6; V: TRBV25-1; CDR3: CASEQGGVNSPLHF; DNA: TGTGCCAGCGAACAGGGTGGGGTCAATTCACCCCTCCACTTT
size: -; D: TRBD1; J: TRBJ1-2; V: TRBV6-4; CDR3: CASNIKGRGLKNGYTF; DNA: TGTGCCAGCAACATAAAGGGCAGGGGGCTTAAGAATGGCTACACCTTC
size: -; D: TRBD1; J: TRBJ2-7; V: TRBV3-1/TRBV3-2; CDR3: CASSQRDGQGEEQYF; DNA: TGTGCCAGCAGCCAAAGGGATGGACAGGGGGAAGAGCAGTACTTC
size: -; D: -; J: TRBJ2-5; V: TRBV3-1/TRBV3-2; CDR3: CASSQEWTVKETQYF; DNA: TGTGCCAGCAGCCAAGAATGGACAGTTAAAGAGACCCAGTACTTC
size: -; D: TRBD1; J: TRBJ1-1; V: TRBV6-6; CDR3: CASSIDRENTEAFF; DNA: TGTGCCAGCAGTATCGACAGGGAGAACACTGAAGCTTTCTTT
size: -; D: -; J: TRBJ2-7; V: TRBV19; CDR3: CASSPTEVSSYEQYF; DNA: TGTGCCAGTAGCCCAACAGAAGTTAGCTCCTACGAGCAGTACTTC
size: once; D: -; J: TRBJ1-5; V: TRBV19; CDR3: CASTPSRGQVSQPQHF; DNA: TGTGCCAGTACCCCATCCCGAGGGCAGGTCAGTCAGCCCCAGCATTTT
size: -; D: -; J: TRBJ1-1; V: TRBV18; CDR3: CASSPNTRQTEAFF; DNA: TGTGCCAGCTCACCGAATACCCGACAAACTGAAGCTTTCTTT
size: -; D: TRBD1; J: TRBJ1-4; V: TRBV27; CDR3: CASNSGTGGEKLFF; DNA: TGTGCCAGCAACTCCGGGACAGGGGGCGAAAAACTGTTTTTT
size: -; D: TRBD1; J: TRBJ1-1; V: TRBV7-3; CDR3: CASSFHGQGEAFF; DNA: TGTGCCAGCAGCTTTCACGGACAGGGAGAAGCTTTCTTT